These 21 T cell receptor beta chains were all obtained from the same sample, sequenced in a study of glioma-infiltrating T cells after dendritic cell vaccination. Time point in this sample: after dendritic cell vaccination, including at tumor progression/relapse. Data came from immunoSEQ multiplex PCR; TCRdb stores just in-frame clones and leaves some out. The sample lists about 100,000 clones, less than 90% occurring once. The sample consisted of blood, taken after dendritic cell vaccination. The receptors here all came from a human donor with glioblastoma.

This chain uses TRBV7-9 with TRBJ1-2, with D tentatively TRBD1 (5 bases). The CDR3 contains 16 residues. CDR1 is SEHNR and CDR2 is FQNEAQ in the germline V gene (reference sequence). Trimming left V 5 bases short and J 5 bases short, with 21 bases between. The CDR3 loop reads CASSPRPIQVSYGYTF. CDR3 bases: TGTGCCAGCAGCCCCCGGCCGATACAGGTTTCATATGGCTACACCTTC.

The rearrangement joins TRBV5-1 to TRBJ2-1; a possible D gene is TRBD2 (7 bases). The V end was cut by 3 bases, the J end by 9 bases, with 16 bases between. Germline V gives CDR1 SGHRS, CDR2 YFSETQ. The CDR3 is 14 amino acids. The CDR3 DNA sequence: TGCGCCAGCAGCTACAACGGGGGGCTCAGTGAGCAGTTCTTC. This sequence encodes CASSYNGGLSEQFF.

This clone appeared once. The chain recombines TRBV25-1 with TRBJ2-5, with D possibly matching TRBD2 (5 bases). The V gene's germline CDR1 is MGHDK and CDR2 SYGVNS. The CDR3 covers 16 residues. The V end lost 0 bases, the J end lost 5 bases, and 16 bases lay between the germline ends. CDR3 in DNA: TGTGCCAGCAGTGAATATAAGAGGGAAGGAAGGGAGACCCAGTACTTC. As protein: CASSEYKREGRETQYF.

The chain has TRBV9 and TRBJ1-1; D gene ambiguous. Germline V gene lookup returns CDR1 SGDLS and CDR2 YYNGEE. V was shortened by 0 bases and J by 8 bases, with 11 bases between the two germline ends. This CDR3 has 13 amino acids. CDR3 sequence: CASSVGGVGEAFF. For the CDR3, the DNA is TGTGCCAGCAGCGTAGGCGGGGTGGGAGAAGCTTTCTTT. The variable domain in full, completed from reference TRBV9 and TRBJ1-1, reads DSGVTQTPKHLITATGQRVTLRCSPRSGDLSVYWYQQSLDQGLQFLIQYYNGEERAKGNILERFSAQQFPDLHSELNLSSLELGDSALYFCASSVGGVGEAFFGQGTRLTVV.

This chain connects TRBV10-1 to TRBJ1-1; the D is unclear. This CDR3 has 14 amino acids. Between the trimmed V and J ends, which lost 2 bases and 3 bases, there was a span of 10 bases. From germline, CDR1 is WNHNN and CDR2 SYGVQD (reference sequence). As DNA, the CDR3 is TGCGCCAGCAGTGAGGTAGTGGGCTACACTGAAGCTTTCTTT. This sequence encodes CASSEVVGYTEAFF.

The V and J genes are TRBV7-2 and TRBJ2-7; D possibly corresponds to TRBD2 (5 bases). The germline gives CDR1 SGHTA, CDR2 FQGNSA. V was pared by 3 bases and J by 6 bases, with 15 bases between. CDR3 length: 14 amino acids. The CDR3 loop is CASSFPQFEGEQYF. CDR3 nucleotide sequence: TGTGCCAGCAGCTTTCCCCAGTTTGAGGGCGAGCAGTACTTC.

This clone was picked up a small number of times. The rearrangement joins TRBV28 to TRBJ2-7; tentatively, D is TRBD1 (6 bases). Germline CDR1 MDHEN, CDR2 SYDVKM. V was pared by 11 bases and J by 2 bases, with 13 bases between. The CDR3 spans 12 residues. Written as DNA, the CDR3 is TGTGCCTCCACAGGGCCTCCCTACGAGCAGTACTTC. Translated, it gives CASTGPPYEQYF. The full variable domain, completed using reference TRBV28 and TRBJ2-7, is DVKVTQSSRYLVKRTGEKVFLECVQDMDHENMFWYRQDPGLGLRLIYFSYDVKMKEKGDIPEGYSVSREKKERFSLILESASTNQTSMYLCASTGPPYEQYFGPGTRLTVT.

The CDR3 bases are TGTGCCAGCACCAGGGGCCTTGACACAGATACGCAGTATTTT. Its translation: CASTRGLDTDTQYF. This rearrangement joins TRBV6-1 to TRBJ2-3; tentative D call: TRBD1 (6 bases). CDR3 length: 14 amino acids. Trimming pared 7 bases from V and 2 bases from J, leaving 13 bases between. From germline, CDR1 is MNHNS and CDR2 SASEGT.

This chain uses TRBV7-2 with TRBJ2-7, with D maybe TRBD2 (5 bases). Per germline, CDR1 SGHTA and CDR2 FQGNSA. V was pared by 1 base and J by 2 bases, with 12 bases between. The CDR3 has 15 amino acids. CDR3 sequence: CASSLGAGGPYEQYF. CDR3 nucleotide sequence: TGTGCCAGCAGCTTAGGCGCGGGTGGCCCCTACGAGCAGTACTTC.

As DNA, the CDR3 is TGTGCCAGCAGTGTCCGACAGGGGATTAACTATGGCTACACCTTC. Encoded protein: CASSVRQGINYGYTF. The rearrangement uses TRBV6-1 and TRBJ1-2; 8 bases match TRBD1. This CDR3 region has 15 residues. V shed 4 bases, J shed 1 base, and the junction held 5 bases outside the gene matches. Germline V gene lookup returns CDR1 MNHNS and CDR2 SASEGT.

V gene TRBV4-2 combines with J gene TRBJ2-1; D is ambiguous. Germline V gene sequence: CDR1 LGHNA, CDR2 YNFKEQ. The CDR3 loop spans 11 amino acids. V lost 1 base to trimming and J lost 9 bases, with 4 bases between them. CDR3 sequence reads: CASSQGLEQFF. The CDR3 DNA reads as TGTGCCAGCAGCCAAGGTCTTGAGCAGTTCTTC.

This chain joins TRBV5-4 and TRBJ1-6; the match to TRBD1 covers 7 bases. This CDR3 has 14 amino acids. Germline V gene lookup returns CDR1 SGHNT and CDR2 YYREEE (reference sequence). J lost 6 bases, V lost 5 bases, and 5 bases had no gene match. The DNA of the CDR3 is TGTGCCAGCAGGAACGGACAGGCTAATTCACCCCTCCACTTT. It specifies CASRNGQANSPLHF. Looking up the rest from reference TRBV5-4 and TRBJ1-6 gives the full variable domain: ETGVTQSPTHLIKTRGQQVTLRCSSQSGHNTVSWYQQALGQGPQFIFQYYREEENGRGNFPPRFSGLQFPNYSSELNVNALELDDSALYLCASRNGQANSPLHFGNGTRLTVT.

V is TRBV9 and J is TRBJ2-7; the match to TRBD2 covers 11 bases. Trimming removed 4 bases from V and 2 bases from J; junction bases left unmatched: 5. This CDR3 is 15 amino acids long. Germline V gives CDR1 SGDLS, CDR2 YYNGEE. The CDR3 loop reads CASSLGLAGPYEQYF. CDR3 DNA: TGTGCCAGCAGCCTCGGACTAGCGGGCCCCTACGAGCAGTACTTC.

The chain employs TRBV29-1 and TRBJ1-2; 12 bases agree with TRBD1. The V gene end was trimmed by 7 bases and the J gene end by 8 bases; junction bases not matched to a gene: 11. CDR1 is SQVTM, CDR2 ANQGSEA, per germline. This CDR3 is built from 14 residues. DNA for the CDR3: TGCAGCGGCTGGGACAGGGGGCTTGTGGGGGGCTACACCTTC. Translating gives CSGWDRGLVGGYTF.

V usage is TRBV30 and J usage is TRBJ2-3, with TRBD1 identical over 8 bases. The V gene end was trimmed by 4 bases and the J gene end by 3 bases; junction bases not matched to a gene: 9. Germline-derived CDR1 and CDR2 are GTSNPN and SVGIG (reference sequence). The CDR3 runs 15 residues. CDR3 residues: CAWTYTGGETDTQYF. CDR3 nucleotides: TGTGCCTGGACGTATACAGGGGGTGAGACAGATACGCAGTATTTT.

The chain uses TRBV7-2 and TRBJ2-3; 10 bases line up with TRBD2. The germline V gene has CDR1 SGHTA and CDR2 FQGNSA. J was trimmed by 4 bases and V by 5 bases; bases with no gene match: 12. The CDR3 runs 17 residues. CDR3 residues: CASSQRTSGARPDTQYF. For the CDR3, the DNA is TGTGCCAGCAGCCAGCGGACTAGCGGAGCCAGGCCAGATACGCAGTATTTT.

CDR3 amino acids: CASSLGGAQETQYF. CDR3 in DNA: TGTGCCAGCAGCTTGGGGGGGGCCCAAGAGACCCAGTACTTC. The chain carries TRBV7-9 and TRBJ2-5; the D gene is possibly TRBD2 (7 bases). The CDR3 sequence is 14 residues long. The germline V gene has CDR1 SEHNR and CDR2 FQNEAQ (reference sequence). Trimming cost V 3 bases and J 1 base, with 9 bases left between them.

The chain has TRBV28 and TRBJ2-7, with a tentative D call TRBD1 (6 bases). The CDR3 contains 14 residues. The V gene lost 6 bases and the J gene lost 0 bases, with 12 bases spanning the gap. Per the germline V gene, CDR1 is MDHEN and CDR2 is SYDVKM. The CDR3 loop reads CASSLVTGSYEQYF. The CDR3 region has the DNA TGTGCCAGCAGCTTGGTGACAGGCTCCTACGAGCAGTACTTC.

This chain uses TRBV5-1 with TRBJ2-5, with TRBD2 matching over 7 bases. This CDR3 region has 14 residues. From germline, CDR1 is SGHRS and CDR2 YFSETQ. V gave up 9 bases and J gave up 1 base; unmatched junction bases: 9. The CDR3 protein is CATHQGGGQETQYF. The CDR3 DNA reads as TGCGCCACCCATCAAGGCGGGGGCCAAGAGACCCAGTACTTC.

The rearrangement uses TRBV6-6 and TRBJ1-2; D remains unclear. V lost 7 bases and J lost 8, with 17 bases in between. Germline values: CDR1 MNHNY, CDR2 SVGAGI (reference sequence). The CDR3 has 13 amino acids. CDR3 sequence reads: CASTRTGSGGYTF. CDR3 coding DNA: TGTGCCAGCACCAGGACCGGGAGCGGGGGCTACACCTTC.

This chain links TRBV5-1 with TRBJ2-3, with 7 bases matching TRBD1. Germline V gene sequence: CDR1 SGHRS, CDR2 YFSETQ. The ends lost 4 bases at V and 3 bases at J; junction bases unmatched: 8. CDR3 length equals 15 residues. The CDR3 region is CASSHDRAVTDTQYF. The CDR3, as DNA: TGCGCCAGCAGCCACGACAGGGCCGTGACAGATACGCAGTATTTT.